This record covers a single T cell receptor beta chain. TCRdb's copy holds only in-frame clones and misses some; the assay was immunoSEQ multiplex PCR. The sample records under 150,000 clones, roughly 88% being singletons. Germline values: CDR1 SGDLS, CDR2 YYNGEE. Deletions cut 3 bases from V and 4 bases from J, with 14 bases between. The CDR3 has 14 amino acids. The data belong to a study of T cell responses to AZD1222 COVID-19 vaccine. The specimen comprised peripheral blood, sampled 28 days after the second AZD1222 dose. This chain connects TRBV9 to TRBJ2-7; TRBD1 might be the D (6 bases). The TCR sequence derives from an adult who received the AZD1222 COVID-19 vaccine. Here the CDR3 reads CASSARQDPYEQYF. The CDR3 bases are TGTGCCAGCAGCGCCCGACAGGACCCATACGAGCAGTACTTC. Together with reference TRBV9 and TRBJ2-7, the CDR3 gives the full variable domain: DSGVTQTPKHLITATGQRVTLRCSPRSGDLSVYWYQQSLDQGLQFLIQYYNGEERAKGNILERFSAQQFPDLHSELNLSSLELGDSALYFCASSARQDPYEQYFGPGTRLTVT.